This T cell receptor (beta chain) was sequenced in a study of blood T cells in healthy people across ages. A second PCR, run for about 7 to 12 cycles, used a sample-barcoded 5' primer plus a J-beta primer mix. Every cDNA molecule bore a tag from a template-switch adaptor containing 12 random nucleotides. Each CDR3 protein is one row after TCRdb ran MiXCR on the 5' RACE reads. Of roughly 1,700,000 distinct CDR3 sequences listed, roughly 27% were seen once; the top ten hold roughly 8%. The CDR3 is made up of 13 amino acids. The ends were cut back, 5 bases at V and 4 bases at J, with 9 bases in the middle. CDR1 and CDR2 (germline): SGHTA, FQGNSA.

Sequenced input: blood. The chain carries TRBV7-2 and TRBJ1-5; D unclear. The clonotype originates from a woman aged 25 to 45 in good health. The CDR3 sequence: CASSVAENQPQHF. The CDR3 DNA follows: TGTGCCAGCAGCGTCGCGGAGAATCAGCCCCAGCATTTT.